This T cell receptor (beta chain) appears in the sequencing data of a study of graft-versus-host responses after intestinal transplantation (dated by TCRdb to 2020 to 2023). Regarding the research as a whole: Multivisceral, liver-intestinal, or isolated intestinal transplants were received by the recipients. All recipients received anti-thymocyte globulin induction followed by maintenance tacrolimus and steroids for around three years. After intestinal transplantation, graft-versus-host and host-versus-graft alloreactive T cell clones in the graft, circulation and bone marrow were tracked using bulk TCR-beta CDR3 sequencing. Alloreactive clones were identified by sequencing pre-transplant mixed lymphocyte reaction products and comparing these products with unstimulated pre-transplant donor and recipient T cells. Of the roughly 25 intestinal transplant recipients enrolled in the cohort, one of whom was a retransplant, 3 patients without pretransplant specimens were excluded. A peak of at least 4% donor T cells among recipient peripheral blood mononuclear cells was the definition used for donor T cell macrochimerism. Rather than going through the commercial service, samples from three later patients were sequenced in-house on an Illumina MiSeq and processed with MiXCR.

The library was obtained by the immunoSEQ multiplex PCR assay. For most patients, genomic DNA was isolated with the Qiagen DNeasy Blood and Tissue Kit and sent frozen to Adaptive Biotechnologies for TCR sequencing. High-throughput TCR-beta CDR3 sequencing of genomic DNA from most patients was performed by Adaptive Biotechnologies. Per the original workflow: Adaptive's ImmunoSEQ software supplied the TCR sequencing data for around 19 patients, while MiXCR and VDJtools were used to process a few other patients. To correct CD4 versus CD8 sorting errors, any sequence found in both subsets at a frequency ratio below 5:1 was removed. CDR3 nucleotide sequences shared between donor and recipient were removed because the origin of such sequences could not be assigned. Alloreactive clones required at least 2-fold expansion over unstimulated cells and minimum CFSE-low frequency of 0.002% (template counts) or 0.001% (read counts). Clones detected in sequenced pre-transplant spleen, lymph node, or MLR CFSE-low populations of the donor or recipient were defined as mappable. Cumulative frequency of alloreactive clones was calculated as a percentage of all sequences weighted by copy number. TCRdb took over this immuneACCESS table, retaining in-frame rearrangements with V and J assigned. Such tables are incomplete; in checked studies, under half of the missing clones stem from an unresolved V gene, and the remainder is unexplained. D and trimming were read from the DNA, whereas the V and J calls and clone size are those reported in that table. The sample profile shows some 79,000 clones; 85% to 90% of them were found once. The ten largest account for roughly 0.37% of the sample.

The investigation overall reported the following: High GvH to HvG T cell clonal ratios were observed in the allografts of patients with donor T cell macrochimerism. Peak levels of circulating GvH clones were associated with declines in HvG clones early after transplant. GvH clones turned up in recipient bone marrow, with some appearing earlier in ileal mucosa or blood, a pattern consistent with an intestinal mucosal origin. The conclusions were limited by the relatively low number and heterogeneity of the intestinal transplant patients.

The sample's time point, from its label and the paper: cells obtained before transplantation from donor or recipient. CD3+CD4+ and CD3+CD8+ populations were FACS-sorted from unstimulated pre-transplant donor and recipient cells taken from spleen or lymph nodes. A remark on this clone: The antigen it recognizes is unknown. Base qualities are not provided; no much larger clone lies one nucleotide away.

Including cysteine and phenylalanine, the CDR3 has 14 amino acids. Just the 42-base CDR3 DNA is kept, in frame starting at base 1. Via the germline V gene (reference sequence), CDR1 is SGHNT and CDR2 YYREEE. V is pared back by 0 bases and J by 2 bases, with 8 bases lying between the germline termini. Here the sequenced sample was unstimulated CD4+ T cells sorted from spleen or lymph node cells, taken before intestinal transplant. The chain couples TRBV5-4 to TRBJ2-5; tentative D gene TRBD1, with 6 bases matching. This clonotype was sampled from a human donor who received an intestinal transplant. The CDR3 protein: CASSLGRGQETQYF. The nucleotides are TGTGCCAGCAGCTTGGGCAGGGGTCAAGAGACCCAGTACTTC.